A single sample is the source of the 13 T cell receptor beta chains below, sequenced in a study of T cells in Graves' hyperthyroidism and ophthalmopathy. Amplification of TCR beta CDR3 regions used RNA as the template. The TCR CDR3 first-round RT-PCR relied on the HTBI primer set. TCRdb re-derived calls from the multiplex PCR reads in MiXCR, one entry per CDR3 protein. The repertoire holds some 320,000 distinct CDR3 sequences, approximately 14% seen once, with about a third in the top ten. Sequenced: blood. These receptors were obtained from a woman in her thirties or forties with Graves' ophthalmopathy.

This clonotype was found many times. This chain links TRBV6-6 with TRBJ2-7, with D uncertain. Germline CDR1 is MNHNY and CDR2 is SVGAGI (reference sequence). CDR3 length: 12 amino acids. V was clipped by 0 bases and J by 7 bases, with 7 bases between them. The CDR3 is CASSYSREEQYF. CDR3 coding DNA: TGTGCCAGCAGTTACTCGAGAGAGGAGCAGTACTTC.

In its sample, this clonotype was seen once. V and J are TRBV4-2 and TRBJ2-5; 11 bases map to TRBD2. The CDR3 consists of 17 residues. The ends lost 0 bases at V and 5 bases at J; junction bases unmatched: 8. The germline gives CDR1 LGHNA, CDR2 YNFKEQ. The CDR3 nucleotides read TGTGCCAGCAGCCAAGATTTAACTAGCGGGAGTTTCGAGACCCAGTACTTC. It translates to CASSQDLTSGSFETQYF.

This clonotype was recorded a few times. CDR3 in DNA: TGTGCCAGCAGCTTGAGACAGACCGGGACACCCTTTTACGAGCAGTACTTC. It codes for CASSLRQTGTPFYEQYF. The chain joins TRBV5-5 to TRBJ2-7, with D possibly matching TRBD1 (6 bases). CDR1 is SGHKS, CDR2 YYEKEE, per germline (reference sequence). Between the trimmed V and J ends, which lost 1 base and 4 bases, there was a span of 21 bases. The CDR3 contains 17 residues.

Regarding this clonotype: A junction boundary mismatches the germline segment, possibly from a read error. This rearrangement joins TRBV19 to TRBJ2-3; D possibly corresponds to TRBD2 (6 bases). Germline assignment: CDR1 LNHDA and CDR2 SQIVND (reference sequence). The CDR3 runs to 16 residues. Here the CDR3 reads CASSLELAGRTDTQYF. CDR3 nucleotides: TGTGCCAGTAGTCTAGAACTAGCAGGGCGCACAGATACGCAGTATTTT.

This clonotype was detected ten times or more. V and J are TRBV28 and TRBJ1-5; unclear D gene. This CDR3 spans 20 amino acids. Germline assignment: CDR1 MDHEN and CDR2 SYDVKM. Deletions cut 3 bases from V and 0 bases from J, with 24 bases between. CDR3 bases: TGTGCCAGCAGTTTTTCGCACCGGGTCCCCCTTCGGTTTAGCAATCAGCCCCAGCATTTT. This codes for CASSFSHRVPLRFSNQPQHF.

This rearrangement joins TRBV4-1 to TRBJ1-2, with 9 positions matching TRBD1. The CDR3 has 14 residues. V dropped 4 bases and J dropped 6; count of bases not matched to a gene: 6. Germline lookup yields CDR1 MGHRA and CDR2 YSYEKL. CDR3 DNA: TGCGCCAGCAGCCCTCGTCGACAGGGGGATGGCTACACCTTC. Its translation is CASSPRRQGDGYTF.

This clonotype was counted ten times or more. This sequence joins TRBV3-1 and TRBJ2-1; tentatively, D is TRBD2 (5 bases). CDR1 LGHDT and CDR2 YNNKEL come from the germline V gene (reference sequence). The CDR3 is 14 residues long. V shed 4 bases and J shed 7 bases, with 14 bases lying between them. In DNA, the CDR3 is TGTGCCAGCAGCCGAGCCGGATCGGGAAATGAGCAGTTCTTC. This encodes CASSRAGSGNEQFF.

The sample holds many counts of this clonotype. The V call is TRBV20-1, the J call TRBJ2-1, with 11 bases that match TRBD2. This CDR3 region has 15 residues. CDR1 is DFQATT, CDR2 SNEGSKA, per germline (reference sequence). Losses at the gene ends were 3 bases for V and 6 bases for J; bases not matched to a gene: 7. The CDR3 bases are TGCAGTGCTAGTGCCTTAGCGGGAGGGCCCAATGAGCAGTTCTTC. It translates to CSASALAGGPNEQFF.

About this clonotype itself: A clone one base away is much larger, so this may be a read error. No conserved phenylalanine or tryptophan is present at the end of the CDR3, so a read error is the likely explanation. The J gene is TRBJ2-1, the V gene TRBV20-1, with D unclear. The V end lost 6 bases, the J end lost 3 bases, and 12 bases lay between the germline ends. Germline V gene sequence: CDR1 DFQATT, CDR2 SNEGSKA (reference sequence). The CDR3 contains 13 residues. CDR3 coding DNA: TGCAGTGCATACAATCGCGGCTACAATGAGCAGTTCTCC. It translates to CSAYNRGYNEQFS.

The sample holds a few counts of this clonotype. The chain recombines TRBV11-2 with TRBJ2-1; TRBD2 matches 9 bases. V dropped 1 base and J dropped 2; count of bases not matched to a gene: 9. CDR1 and CDR2 (germline): SGHAT, FQNNGV. The CDR3 is 18 amino acids. CDR3 nucleotides: TGTGCCAGCAGCTTAGTAACCGGCGGGAGGGCCGCCTACAATGAGCAGTTCTTC. It specifies CASSLVTGGRAAYNEQFF.

This clonotype has at least ten counts. The gene calls are TRBV3-1 and TRBJ2-7, with TRBD2 identical over 10 bases. V was clipped by 0 bases and J by 6 bases; unmatched bases: 11. CDR3 length: 17 residues. Germline CDR1 LGHDT, CDR2 YNNKEL (reference sequence). The CDR3 nucleotides read TGTGCCAGCAGCCAAGATCCGGCGGCTCTAGCGGGGGTCGAGCAGTACTTC. Its translation: CASSQDPAALAGVEQYF.

J is TRBJ1-2 and V is TRBV20-1, with D hard to call. CDR1 is DFQATT and CDR2 is SNEGSKA in the germline V gene (reference sequence). The CDR3 contains 14 residues. V was shortened by 5 bases and J by 9 bases, with 22 bases between the two germline ends. The CDR3 reads CSASGLTGESSYTF. The DNA for the CDR3 is TGCAGTGCTTCAGGACTGACGGGAGAGAGTAGCTACACCTTC.

V usage is TRBV12-3 or TRBV12-4 and J usage is TRBJ2-2, with D perhaps matching TRBD2 (6 bases). V lost 2 bases and J lost 5, with 12 bases in between. CDR3 size: 15 residues. The CDR3 bases are TGTGCCAGCAGTTTACAGGGTGGGAGGACCGGGGAGCTGTTTTTT. Translated: CASSLQGGRTGELFF.